This passage covers 27 T cell receptor beta chains from one sample sequenced in a study of T-cell memory formation after mild COVID-19. TCRdb passed the 5' RACE reads through MiXCR, listing each CDR3 protein once. The sample lists 250,000 or so distinct CDR3 sequences, roughly 18% seen once, with 23% in the top ten. The sample comprised PBMCs or a T cell subset sorted from them (not recorded which). These TCRs come from a man between 18 and 29 years old who had mild COVID-19 (a few samples of this study predate the infection). Cell type and time point are not known.

The chain joins TRBV29-1 to TRBJ2-3; TRBD1 might be the D (5 bases). CDR1 and CDR2 (germline): SQVTM, ANQGSEA. V lost 4 bases and J 5 bases, leaving 13 bases between the germline ends. This CDR3 contains 13 residues. CDR3 protein: CSVAGRAVDTQYF. For the CDR3, the DNA is TGCAGCGTTGCCGGCAGGGCGGTAGATACGCAGTATTTT.

This clonotype came up a few times. The rearrangement joins TRBV7-9 to TRBJ2-6; TRBD2 matches 7 bases. The CDR3 runs to 16 residues. CDR1 and CDR2 from the germline V gene are SEHNR and FQNEAQ (reference sequence). Germline trimming cut 8 bases from V and 0 bases from J; bases unmatched to any gene: 7. CDR3 sequence: CASSGGAISGANVLTF. DNA of the CDR3: TGTGCCAGCTCGGGGGGTGCGATCTCTGGGGCCAACGTCCTGACTTTC.

The chain uses TRBV30 and TRBJ1-3; no reliable D call. The germline CDR1 and CDR2 sequences are GTSNPN and SVGIG (reference sequence). V dropped 0 bases and J dropped 9 bases, with 15 bases sitting between them. The CDR3 runs 14 residues. DNA for the CDR3: TGTGCCTGGAGTGTATTAAGGGCGATCGGCACCATATATTTT. It codes for CAWSVLRAIGTIYF.

The chain combines TRBV10-2 with TRBJ2-7; the D is unclear. This CDR3 spans 14 amino acids. The germline gives CDR1 WSHSY, CDR2 SAAADI. Trimming removed 0 bases from V and 2 bases from J, with 8 bases in between. The CDR3 spells CASSESLVTYEQYF. The CDR3 bases are TGCGCCAGCAGTGAGTCGCTAGTTACCTACGAGCAGTACTTC.

This clonotype was counted a few times. The chain joins TRBV7-8 to TRBJ2-3; D remains unclear. The germline V gene has CDR1 SGHVS and CDR2 FQNEAQ. Trimming cost V 11 bases and J 2 bases, with 17 bases left between them. CDR3 size: 14 residues. CDR3: CAGERWAPTDTQYF. The CDR3 DNA sequence: TGTGCCGGTGAGAGGTGGGCCCCCACAGATACGCAGTATTTT. Complete variable domain (other parts from reference TRBV7-8 and TRBJ2-3): GAGVSQSPRYKVAKRGQDVALRCDPISGHVSLFWYQQALGQGPEFLTYFQNEAQLDKSGLPSDRFFAERPEGSVSTLKIQRTQQEDSAVYLCAGERWAPTDTQYFGPGTRLTVL.

Only a few counts were recorded for this clonotype. The junction departs from germline at one end; a sequencing error may be responsible. The V and J genes are TRBV7-2 and TRBJ2-1; 11 bases match TRBD2. The CDR3 has 13 residues. Germline CDR1 and CDR2: SGHTA and FQGNSA. The CDR3 DNA is TGTGCCAGCAGATTAGCGGGGGGGAAGGAGCAGTTCTTC. It yields the protein CASRLAGGKEQFF.

V and J are TRBV20-1 and TRBJ2-4; D is possibly TRBD2 (5 bases). Per germline, CDR1 DFQATT and CDR2 SNEGSKA (reference sequence). Trimming stripped 0 bases from V and 7 bases from J, with 13 bases between. The CDR3 totals 14 residues. The DNA for the CDR3 is TGCAGTGCTAGAGATCTGAGTGGCGGGAACATTCAGTACTTC. Translation gives CSARDLSGGNIQYF.

This clonotype was seen only a few times. The chain recombines TRBV6-2 or TRBV6-3 with TRBJ1-2; D is possibly TRBD1 (5 bases). Trimming pared 4 bases from V and 7 bases from J, leaving 16 bases between. Germline V lookup: CDR1 MNHEY, CDR2 SVGEGT. This CDR3 is 14 amino acids long. CDR3 DNA sequence: TGTGCCAGCAGTTCCTTCAGGGAGGCCGGTGGCTACACCTTC. This codes for CASSSFREAGGYTF.

This clonotype occurred a few times. The J gene is TRBJ2-7, the V gene TRBV29-1, with 9 bases identical to TRBD1. CDR1 is SQVTM and CDR2 is ANQGSEA in the germline V gene. J was trimmed by 2 bases and V by 7 bases; bases with no gene match: 6. The CDR3 totals 13 residues. The CDR3 nucleotides are TGCAGCGCCCGGGACAGGGAGACCTACGAGCAGTACTTC. Protein product: CSARDRETYEQYF.

In its sample, this clonotype was seen a few times. This chain uses TRBV7-9 with TRBJ2-1; 12 bases line up with TRBD1. There are 16 residues in the CDR3. The trim removed 6 bases at V and 8 bases at J, leaving 11 bases unmatched. Germline CDR1 reads SEHNR; CDR2 reads FQNEAQ (reference sequence). The DNA for the CDR3 is TGTGCCAGCAGACCCCCCGGGACAGGGGGCTATCATGAGCAGTTCTTC. It yields the protein CASRPPGTGGYHEQFF. Drawing the rest from reference TRBV7-9 and TRBJ2-1, the complete variable domain is DTGVSQNPRHKITKRGQNVTFRCDPISEHNRLYWYRQTLGQGPEFLTYFQNEAQLEKSRLLSDRFSAERPKGSFSTLEIQRTEQGDSAMYLCASRPPGTGGYHEQFFGPGTRLTVL.

A few counts support this clonotype. The chain carries TRBV7-2 and TRBJ2-3, with D possibly being TRBD1 (5 bases). The V end was cut by 5 bases, the J end by 0 bases, with 9 bases between. This CDR3 spans 14 amino acids. CDR1 is SGHTA, CDR2 FQGNSA, per germline. The CDR3 DNA reads TGTGCCAGCAGCATTAGACAGAGCACAGATACGCAGTATTTT. Amino acids: CASSIRQSTDTQYF.

This clonotype was detected ten times or more. The CDR3 spells CATSRGPSDTQYF. In DNA form, the CDR3 reads TGTGCCACCAGCAGGGGACCATCAGATACGCAGTATTTT. J is TRBJ2-3 and V is TRBV15; TRBD1 or TRBD2 may be the D gene (5 bases each). This CDR3 contains 13 residues. Germline loops: CDR1 LNHNV, CDR2 YYDKDF (reference sequence). Between the trimmed V and J ends, which lost 3 bases and 4 bases, there was a span of 8 bases.

The J gene is TRBJ2-5, the V gene TRBV5-1; D may be TRBD1 (5 bases). Germline lookup yields CDR1 SGHRS and CDR2 YFSETQ. The CDR3 contains 14 residues. Trimming took off 0 bases at V and 3 bases at J, with 9 bases between the two ends. The DNA of the CDR3 is TGCGCCAGCAGCTTGGGGGGCCATAAAGAGACCCAGTACTTC. Its protein product is CASSLGGHKETQYF.

V and J are TRBV10-3 and TRBJ2-7; maybe TRBD2 (5 bases). The CDR3 totals 12 residues. The V gene lost 4 bases and the J gene lost 6 bases, with 10 bases spanning the gap. Germline V gives CDR1 ENHRY, CDR2 SYGVKD. Here the CDR3 DNA reads TGTGCCATCAGTGGGAGAGCGGTCGAGCAGTACTTC. Translation gives CAISGRAVEQYF.

This clonotype was seen a few times. The V call is TRBV12-5, the J call TRBJ2-3; D is unresolved. CDR3 size: 13 residues. V lost 6 bases and J lost 2, with 9 bases in between. Looked up from germline, CDR1 is LGHNT and CDR2 is FRNRAP. The CDR3 DNA reads as TGTGCTAGTGGAATTACAGCCACAGATACGCAGTATTTT. As protein: CASGITATDTQYF.

This chain links TRBV20-1 with TRBJ2-6; D call uncertain. Germline CDR1 and CDR2: DFQATT and SNEGSKA (reference sequence). Between the trimmed V and J ends, which lost 3 bases and 2 bases, there was a span of 8 bases. The CDR3 has 14 amino acids. This chain's CDR3 is CSARWRTGANVLTF. The CDR3 bases are TGCAGTGCTAGGTGGAGAACTGGGGCCAACGTCCTGACTTTC.

The chain combines TRBV7-9 with TRBJ1-6; the D is unclear. In germline, CDR1 is SEHNR, CDR2 FQNEAQ (reference sequence). This CDR3 comprises 15 residues. With 8 bases removed from V and 1 base from J, the gap between germline ends came to 12 bases. CDR3 amino acids: CASPSRASYNSPLHF. The CDR3 DNA reads as TGTGCCAGCCCCTCTCGAGCATCCTATAATTCACCCCTCCACTTT. The full variable domain, completed using reference TRBV7-9 and TRBJ1-6, is DTGVSQNPRHKITKRGQNVTFRCDPISEHNRLYWYRQTLGQGPEFLTYFQNEAQLEKSRLLSDRFSAERPKGSFSTLEIQRTEQGDSAMYLCASPSRASYNSPLHFGNGTRLTVT.

This sequence joins TRBV7-3 and TRBJ2-5; D is undetermined. V lost 4 bases and J 4 bases, leaving 16 bases between the germline ends. CDR3 length: 15 amino acids. CDR1 SGHTA and CDR2 FQGTGA come from the germline V gene. The CDR3 DNA reads TGTGCCAGCAGCTCGGCGCCAGGTAACGGAGAGACCCAGTACTTC. Its translation: CASSSAPGNGETQYF.

The chain links TRBV20-1 to TRBJ2-5, with D perhaps being TRBD1 or TRBD2 (6 bases each). Trimming took off 6 bases at V and 5 bases at J, with 16 bases between the two ends. From germline, CDR1 is DFQATT and CDR2 SNEGSKA (reference sequence). The length of the CDR3 is 13 residues. The CDR3 sequence: CSAGLRDRETQYF. In DNA form, the CDR3 reads TGCAGTGCGGGACTTAGAGACAGGGAGACCCAGTACTTC.

J is TRBJ2-3 and V is TRBV10-3; perhaps D is TRBD1 or TRBD2 (5 bases each). There are 15 residues in the CDR3. Germline-derived CDR1 and CDR2 are ENHRY and SYGVKD. The V and J ends lost 7 bases and 1 base respectively, with 15 bases between them. The CDR3 spells CAITPGPSGTDTQYF. The CDR3 DNA reads as TGTGCCATCACACCGGGACCGTCCGGCACAGATACGCAGTATTTT.

This clonotype has more than one count but fewer than ten. The chain combines TRBV6-2 or TRBV6-3 with TRBJ2-7; D uncertain. This CDR3 region has 12 residues. The germline V gene encodes CDR1 MNHEY and CDR2 SVGEGT. The V and J ends lost 6 bases and 3 bases respectively, with 9 bases between them. CDR3 in DNA: TGTGCCAGCAGCAATACTCGCTACGAGCAGTACTTC. This encodes CASSNTRYEQYF.

The sample holds many counts of this clonotype. The chain is built from TRBV5-1 and TRBJ1-2; possibly TRBD1 for D (6 bases). V dropped 5 bases and J dropped 2 bases, with 16 bases sitting between them. The CDR3 is 15 amino acids. The germline V gene has CDR1 SGHRS and CDR2 YFSETQ. CDR3 protein: CASRPTGQKNYGYTF. DNA of the CDR3: TGCGCCAGCAGGCCTACAGGGCAGAAAAACTATGGCTACACCTTC.

This clonotype was detected many times. V gene TRBV12-3 or TRBV12-4 combines with J gene TRBJ2-5; 9 bases agree with TRBD1. The junction had 11 bases not matched to a gene; V was cut back by 6 bases and J by 6 bases. The CDR3 loop spans 15 amino acids. The CDR3 sequence is CASSRQGELWKTQYF. DNA for the CDR3: TGTGCCAGCAGCCGACAGGGGGAGTTATGGAAGACCCAGTACTTC.

V is TRBV6-5 and J is TRBJ2-3; D is unresolved. Germline CDR1 is MNHEY and CDR2 is SVGAGI. V was pared by 5 bases and J by 10 bases, with 19 bases between. The CDR3 has 14 residues. This CDR3 reads CASSAPGQVGAQYF. In DNA, the CDR3 is TGTGCCAGCAGTGCGCCTGGTCAGGTGGGTGCGCAGTATTTT.

This clonotype has only a few counts. The V call is TRBV5-1, the J call TRBJ2-5; D tentatively reads TRBD1 or TRBD2 (6 bases each). CDR1 is SGHRS and CDR2 is YFSETQ in the germline V gene. V dropped 0 bases and J dropped 2 bases, with 14 bases sitting between them. The CDR3 consists of 16 residues. The CDR3 coding sequence is TGCGCCAGCAGCTTGGCCGTGGGGGGCGGACAAGAGACCCAGTACTTC. Protein product: CASSLAVGGGQETQYF.

This clonotype was picked up a small number of times. The chain links TRBV7-8 to TRBJ2-1, with 7 bases fitting TRBD1. After removal of 5 bases from V and 6 bases from J, the junction contained 13 bases not matched to a gene. Germline CDR1 and CDR2: SGHVS and FQNEAQ. The CDR3 contains 16 residues. The CDR3 DNA is TGTGCCAGCAGCCCGATCCGGGACAGCGCCTTCAATGAGCAGTTCTTC. It yields the protein CASSPIRDSAFNEQFF. Filled out from reference TRBV7-8 and TRBJ2-1, the complete variable domain reads GAGVSQSPRYKVAKRGQDVALRCDPISGHVSLFWYQQALGQGPEFLTYFQNEAQLDKSGLPSDRFFAERPEGSVSTLKIQRTQQEDSAVYLCASSPIRDSAFNEQFFGPGTRLTVL.

This clonotype has a handful of counts. The chain is built from TRBV11-2 and TRBJ1-6, with D possibly matching TRBD1 (6 bases). V was pared by 3 bases and J by 7 bases, with 22 bases between. Germline V gene sequence: CDR1 SGHAT, CDR2 FQNNGV. This CDR3 has 18 residues. DNA of the CDR3: TGTGCCAGCAGCTTCGCCCCGTTAGCACAGGGATGGAATTCACCCCTCCACTTT. It encodes CASSFAPLAQGWNSPLHF.